Here is one TCR beta chain with its context. This specimen comes from a study of blood T cell repertoires in COVID-19. Background on the study: T cells, B-cell-depleted T cells, or PBMCs provided the cDNA or gDNA that served as material.

Trimming left V 6 bases short and J 4 bases short, with 10 bases between. The germline V gene encodes CDR1 LNHDA and CDR2 SQIVND (reference sequence). There are 12 residues in the CDR3. The authors' processing: Reference gene primer amplification in the assay estimated nucleated cell counts. Sequencing used immunoSEQ multiplex PCR; TCRdb keeps in-frame clones, though not all of them. That table gives V, J and clone size, and the DNA gave D and trimming. The sample has 250,000 to 350,000 clones, 80% to 90% seen once. Participants were placed into cohorts based on the clinical history they reported. In Cohort 3, a recovered donor had either two negative PCRs, clearance, or symptom resolution.

The TCR sequence derives from a woman between 18 and 30 years old who had recovered from COVID-19. The material sequenced was PBMCs or T cells enriched from blood (not recorded which). The V call is TRBV19, the J call TRBJ2-7, with a possible D match to TRBD1 (6 bases). DNA for the CDR3: TGTGCCAGTAGCATTGACAGGTACGAGCAGTACTTC. Translating gives CASSIDRYEQYF.